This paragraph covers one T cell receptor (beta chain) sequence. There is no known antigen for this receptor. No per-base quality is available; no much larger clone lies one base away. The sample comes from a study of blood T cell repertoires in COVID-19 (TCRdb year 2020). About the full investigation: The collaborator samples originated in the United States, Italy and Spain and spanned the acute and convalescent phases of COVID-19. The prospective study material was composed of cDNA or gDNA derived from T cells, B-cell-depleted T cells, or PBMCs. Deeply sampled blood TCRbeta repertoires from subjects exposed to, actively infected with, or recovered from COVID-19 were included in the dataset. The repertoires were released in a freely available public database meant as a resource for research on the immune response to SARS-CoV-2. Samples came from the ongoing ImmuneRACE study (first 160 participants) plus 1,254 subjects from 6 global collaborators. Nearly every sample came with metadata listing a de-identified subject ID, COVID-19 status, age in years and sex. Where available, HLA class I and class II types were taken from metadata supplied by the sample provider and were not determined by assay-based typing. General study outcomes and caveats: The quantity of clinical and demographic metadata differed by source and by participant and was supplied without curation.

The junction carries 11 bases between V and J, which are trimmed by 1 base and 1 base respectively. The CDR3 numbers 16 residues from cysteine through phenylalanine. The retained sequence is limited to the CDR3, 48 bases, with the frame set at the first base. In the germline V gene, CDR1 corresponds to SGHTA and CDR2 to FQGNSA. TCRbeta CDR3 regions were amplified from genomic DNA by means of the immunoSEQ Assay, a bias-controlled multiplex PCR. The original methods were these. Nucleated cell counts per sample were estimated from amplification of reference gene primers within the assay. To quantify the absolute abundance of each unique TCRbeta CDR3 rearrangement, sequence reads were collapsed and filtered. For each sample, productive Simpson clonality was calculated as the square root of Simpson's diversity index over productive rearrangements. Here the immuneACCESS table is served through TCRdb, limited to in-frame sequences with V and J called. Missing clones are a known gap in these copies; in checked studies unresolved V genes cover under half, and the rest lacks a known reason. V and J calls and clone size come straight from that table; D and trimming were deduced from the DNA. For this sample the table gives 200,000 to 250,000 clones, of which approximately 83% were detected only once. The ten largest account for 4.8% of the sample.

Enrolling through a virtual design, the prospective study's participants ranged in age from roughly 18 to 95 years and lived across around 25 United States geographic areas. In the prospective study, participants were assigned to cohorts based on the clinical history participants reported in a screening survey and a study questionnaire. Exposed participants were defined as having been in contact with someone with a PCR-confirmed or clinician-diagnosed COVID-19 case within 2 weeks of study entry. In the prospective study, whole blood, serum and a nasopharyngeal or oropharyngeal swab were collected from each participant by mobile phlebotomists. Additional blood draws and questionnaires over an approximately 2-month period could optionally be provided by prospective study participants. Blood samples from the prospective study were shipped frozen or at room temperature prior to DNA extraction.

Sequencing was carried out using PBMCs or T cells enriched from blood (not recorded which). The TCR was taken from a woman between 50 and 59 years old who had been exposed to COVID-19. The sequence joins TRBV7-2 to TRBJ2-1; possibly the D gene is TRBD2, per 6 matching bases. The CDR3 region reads CASSLDPGTSYNEQFF. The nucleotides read TGTGCCAGCAGCTTAGACCCAGGGACTTCCTACAATGAGCAGTTCTTC.